The clone carrying this T cell receptor beta chain was observed at least ten times. No antigen is known for it. These data come from a study of cytotoxic CD8 clonotypes in ibrutinib-treated CLL. Study-wide background: For this cohort, patients were about a dozen relapsed/refractory and some 15 treatment-naive, while about 17 were IGHV unmutated. Overall study findings and caveats: Clonality went higher at ibrutinib response and then dropped back toward baseline at progression. Treatment saw public clonotypes, which were uncommon, either contract or stay stable. Sustained-remission and progressing patients' sampling times differed.

Produced via immunoSEQ multiplex PCR; TCRdb's table is partial and in-frame only. The sample yields some 65,000 clones, 45% to 65% seen once. The source was PBMCs, collected after 12 months of ibrutinib treatment. The TCR originated in a human donor with chronic lymphocytic leukemia.

CDR3 DNA: TGTGCCAGCAGTACCCAGGGGAATGGCTACACCTTC. This sequence encodes CASSTQGNGYTF. The V call is TRBV6-6, the J call TRBJ1-2, with D possibly matching TRBD1 (6 bases). The V gene's germline CDR1 is MNHNY and CDR2 SVGAGI (reference sequence). The V gene lost 5 bases and the J gene lost 6 bases, with 10 bases spanning the gap. CDR3 length: 12 residues.